The source of this TCR beta chain is a study of blood T cell repertoires in COVID-19. Libraries were prepared by immunoSEQ multiplex PCR; TCRdb keeps only in-frame clonotypes and omits some of them. The data show some 400,000 clones, with around 92% seen just once and approximately 1.5% held by the top ten. Per germline, CDR1 MNHNS and CDR2 SASEGT. The CDR3 runs to 12 residues. V was clipped by 3 bases and J by 8 bases, with 10 bases between them. In this sample, this clone turned up once. This TCR derives from a woman aged 25 to 39 who had recovered from COVID-19. The chain employs TRBV6-1 and TRBJ1-2, with D tentatively TRBD1 (5 bases). The specimen was PBMCs or T cells enriched from blood (not recorded which). The CDR3 nucleotides are TGTGCCAGCAGTGAGGGGGGTCGAGGCTACACCTTC. As protein: CASSEGGRGYTF.